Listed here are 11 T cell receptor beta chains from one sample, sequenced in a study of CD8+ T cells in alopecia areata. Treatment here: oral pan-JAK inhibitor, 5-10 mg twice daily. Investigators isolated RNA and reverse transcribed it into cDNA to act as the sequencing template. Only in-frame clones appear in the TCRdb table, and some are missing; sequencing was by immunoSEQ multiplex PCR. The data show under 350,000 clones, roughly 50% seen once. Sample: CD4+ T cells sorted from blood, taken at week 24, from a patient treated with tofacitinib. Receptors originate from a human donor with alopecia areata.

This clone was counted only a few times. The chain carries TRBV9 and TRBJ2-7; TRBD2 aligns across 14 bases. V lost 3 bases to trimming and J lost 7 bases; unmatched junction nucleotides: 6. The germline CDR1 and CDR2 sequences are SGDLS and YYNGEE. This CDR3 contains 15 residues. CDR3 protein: CASSAGTSGGLEQYF. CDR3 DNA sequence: TGTGCCAGCAGCGCGGGGACTAGCGGGGGCCTAGAGCAGTACTTC.

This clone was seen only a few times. The CDR3 nucleotides are TGTGCCACCAGCAGGGGGGGGAGTCAAGAGACCCAGTACTTC. It is translated as CATSRGGSQETQYF. V gene TRBV15 combines with J gene TRBJ2-5; 7 nucleotides match TRBD2. The CDR3 covers 14 residues. V lost 3 bases to trimming and J lost 2 bases; unmatched junction nucleotides: 3. Germline assignment: CDR1 LNHNV and CDR2 YYDKDF (reference sequence).

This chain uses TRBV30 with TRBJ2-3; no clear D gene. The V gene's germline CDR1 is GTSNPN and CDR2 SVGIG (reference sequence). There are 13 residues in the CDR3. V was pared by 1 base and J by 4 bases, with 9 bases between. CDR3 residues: CAWSGGWADTQYF. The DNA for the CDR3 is TGTGCCTGGAGTGGTGGTTGGGCAGATACGCAGTATTTT.

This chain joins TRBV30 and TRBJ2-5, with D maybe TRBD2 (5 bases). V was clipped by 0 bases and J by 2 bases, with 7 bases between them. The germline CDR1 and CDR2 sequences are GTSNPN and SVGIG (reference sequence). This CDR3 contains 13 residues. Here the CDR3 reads CAWSVLVQETQYF. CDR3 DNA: TGTGCCTGGAGTGTACTAGTTCAAGAGACCCAGTACTTC.

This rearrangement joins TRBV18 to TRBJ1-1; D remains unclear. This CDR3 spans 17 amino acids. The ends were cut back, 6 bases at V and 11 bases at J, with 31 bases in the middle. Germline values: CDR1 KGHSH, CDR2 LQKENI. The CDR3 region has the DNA TGTGCCAGCTCCCCGACACCACGGGTGACGCCCACCTCGGGGGCTTTCTTT. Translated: CASSPTPRVTPTSGAFF.

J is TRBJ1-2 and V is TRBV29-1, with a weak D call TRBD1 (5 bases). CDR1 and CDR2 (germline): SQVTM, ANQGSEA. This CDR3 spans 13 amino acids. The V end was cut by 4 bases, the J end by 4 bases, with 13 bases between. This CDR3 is CSVGEGVGYGYTF. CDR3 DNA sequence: TGCAGCGTTGGGGAAGGGGTCGGCTATGGCTACACCTTC.

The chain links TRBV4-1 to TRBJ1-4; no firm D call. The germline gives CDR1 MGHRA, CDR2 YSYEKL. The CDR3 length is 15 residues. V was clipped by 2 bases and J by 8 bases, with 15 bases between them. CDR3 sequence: CASSQRGLIGEKLFF. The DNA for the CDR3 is TGCGCCAGCAGCCAACGGGGTTTGATTGGGGAAAAACTGTTTTTT.

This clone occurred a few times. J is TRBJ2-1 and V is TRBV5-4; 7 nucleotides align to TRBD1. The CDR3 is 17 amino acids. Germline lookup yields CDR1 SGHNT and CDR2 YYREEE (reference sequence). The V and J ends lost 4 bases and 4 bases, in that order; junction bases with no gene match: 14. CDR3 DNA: TGTGCCAGCAGCCAGACAATGGTAGGGGGCTGGTACAATGAGCAGTTCTTC. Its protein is CASSQTMVGGWYNEQFF.

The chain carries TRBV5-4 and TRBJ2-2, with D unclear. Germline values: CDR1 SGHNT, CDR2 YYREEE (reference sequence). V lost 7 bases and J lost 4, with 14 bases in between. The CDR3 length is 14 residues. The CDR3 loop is CASSLDQLTGELFF. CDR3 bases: TGTGCCAGCTCCCTAGACCAGCTCACCGGGGAGCTGTTTTTT.

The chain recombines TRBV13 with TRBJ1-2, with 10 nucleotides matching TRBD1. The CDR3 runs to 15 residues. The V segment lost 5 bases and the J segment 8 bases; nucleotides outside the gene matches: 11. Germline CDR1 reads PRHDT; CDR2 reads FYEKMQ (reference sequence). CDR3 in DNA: TGTGCCAGCAGCCACACGACAGGGGGCGCGGGAGGCTACACCTTC. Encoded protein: CASSHTTGGAGGYTF.

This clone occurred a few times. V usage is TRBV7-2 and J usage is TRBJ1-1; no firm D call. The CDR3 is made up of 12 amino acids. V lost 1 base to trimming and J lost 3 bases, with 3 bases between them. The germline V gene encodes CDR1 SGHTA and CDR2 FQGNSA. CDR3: CASSLEYTEAFF. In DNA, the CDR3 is TGTGCCAGCAGCTTAGAATACACTGAAGCTTTCTTT.